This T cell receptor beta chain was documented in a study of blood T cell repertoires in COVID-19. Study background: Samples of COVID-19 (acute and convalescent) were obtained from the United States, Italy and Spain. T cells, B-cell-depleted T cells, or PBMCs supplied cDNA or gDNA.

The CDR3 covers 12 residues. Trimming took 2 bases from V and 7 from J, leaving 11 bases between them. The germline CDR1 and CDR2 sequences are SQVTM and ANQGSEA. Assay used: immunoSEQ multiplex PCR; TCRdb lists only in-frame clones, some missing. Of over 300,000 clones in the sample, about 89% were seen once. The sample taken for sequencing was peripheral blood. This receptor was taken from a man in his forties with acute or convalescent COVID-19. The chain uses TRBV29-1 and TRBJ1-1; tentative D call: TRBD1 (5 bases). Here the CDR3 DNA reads TGCAGCGTTGAAAATCAGGGCATTGAAGCTTTCTTT. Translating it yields CSVENQGIEAFF.